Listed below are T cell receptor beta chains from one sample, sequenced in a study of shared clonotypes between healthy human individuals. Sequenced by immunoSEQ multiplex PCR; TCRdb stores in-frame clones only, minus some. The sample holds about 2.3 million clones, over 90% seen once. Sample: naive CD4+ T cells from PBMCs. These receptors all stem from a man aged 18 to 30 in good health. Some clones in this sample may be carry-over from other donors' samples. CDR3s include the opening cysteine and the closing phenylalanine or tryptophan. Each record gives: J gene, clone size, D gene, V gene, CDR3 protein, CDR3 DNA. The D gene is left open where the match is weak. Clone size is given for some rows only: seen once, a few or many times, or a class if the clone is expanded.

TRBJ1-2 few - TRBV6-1 CASSEARGASYGYTF TGTGCCAGCAGTGAAGCACGCGGGGCAAGCTATGGCTACACCTTC
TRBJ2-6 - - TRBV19 CASRISGANVLTF TGTGCCAGTAGGATCTCTGGGGCCAACGTCCTGACTTTC
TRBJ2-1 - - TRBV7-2 CASSLQGPSYNEQFF TGTGCCAGCAGTCTCCAGGGACCCTCCTACAATGAGCAGTTCTTC
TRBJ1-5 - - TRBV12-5 CASGLDGFNQPQHF TGTGCTAGTGGTTTGGATGGGTTCAATCAGCCCCAGCATTTT
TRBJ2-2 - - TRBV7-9 CASRPGHNTGELFF TGTGCCAGCAGACCGGGACACAACACCGGGGAGCTGTTTTTT
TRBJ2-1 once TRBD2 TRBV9 CASSVAGGSSYNEQFF TGTGCCAGCAGCGTAGCTGGCGGGAGCTCTTACAATGAGCAGTTCTTC
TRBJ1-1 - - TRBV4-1 CASSQGKRARVNTEAFF TGCGCCAGCAGCCAAGGGAAAAGAGCCAGGGTGAACACTGAAGCTTTCTTT
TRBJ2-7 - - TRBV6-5 CASSFPGGGIDEQYF TGTGCCAGCAGTTTCCCCGGAGGGGGCATCGACGAGCAGTACTTC
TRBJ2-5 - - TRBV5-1 CASSLVRARQGSGETQYF TGCGCCAGCAGCTTGGTGCGCGCTCGGCAGGGGAGTGGGGAGACCCAGTACTTC
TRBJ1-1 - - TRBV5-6 CASSLDGGLRMNTEAFF TGTGCCAGCAGCTTGGATGGGGGGCTGAGGATGAACACTGAAGCTTTCTTT
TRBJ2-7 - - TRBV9 CASSVASGNGYEQYF TGTGCCAGCAGCGTAGCTTCAGGGAATGGTTACGAGCAGTACTTC
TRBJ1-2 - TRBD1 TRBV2 CASRAGQALLYGYTF TGTGCCAGCAGGGCGGGACAGGCCCTCCTCTATGGCTACACCTTC
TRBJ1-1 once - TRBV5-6 CASSLGRGILLTEAFF TGTGCCAGCAGCTTGGGCAGGGGTATCCTTCTCACTGAAGCTTTCTTT
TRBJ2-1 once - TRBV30 CAWSVSQNNEQFF TGTGCCTGGAGTGTGAGCCAGAACAATGAGCAGTTCTTC
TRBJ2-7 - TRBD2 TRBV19 CASSIGLAGDYEQYF TGTGCCAGTAGTATTGGACTAGCGGGGGACTACGAGCAGTACTTC
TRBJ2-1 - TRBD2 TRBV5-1 CASSGLAGSYNEQFF TGCGCCAGCAGCGGCCTAGCGGGTTCCTACAATGAGCAGTTCTTC
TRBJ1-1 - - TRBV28 CASSLSREGTEAFF TGTGCCAGCAGTTTATCCAGGGAGGGCACTGAAGCTTTCTTT
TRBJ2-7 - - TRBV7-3 CASSLGDGAPYEQYF TGTGCCAGCAGCTTAGGGGACGGAGCCCCCTACGAGCAGTACTTC
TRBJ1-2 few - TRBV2 CASSERPHASQDGYTF TGTGCCAGCAGTGAGCGTCCTCACGCTTCGCAGGATGGCTACACCTTC
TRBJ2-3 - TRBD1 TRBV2 CASSPDRASTDTQYF TGTGCCAGCAGTCCGGACAGGGCCAGCACAGATACGCAGTATTTT
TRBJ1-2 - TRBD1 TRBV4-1 CASNTPGTGPDGYTF TGCGCCAGCAACACACCTGGGACAGGGCCGGATGGCTACACCTTC
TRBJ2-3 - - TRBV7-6 CASSLGSGKRTDTQYF TGTGCCAGCAGCTTAGGTAGCGGTAAACGCACAGATACGCAGTATTTT
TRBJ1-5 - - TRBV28 CASSTFYGGVGQPQHF TGTGCCAGCAGCACCTTTTACGGGGGAGTAGGGCAGCCCCAGCATTTT